Shown below are 30 T cell receptor beta chains from a single sample sequenced in a study of T-cell reconstitution after alpha-beta-depleted transplantation in children. Unique molecular identifiers were built into the TCRbeta library. TCRdb redid the calling of the PCR reads with MiXCR, one entry per CDR3 protein. The profile covers about 230,000 distinct CDR3 sequences, with 8% to 10% appearing a single time and roughly 6.2% taken by the ten largest. The specimen was PBMCs from the stem cell graft donor, collected from the stem cell graft. All receptors derive from a human donor who donated a stem cell graft to a child with acute lymphoblastic leukemia.

This chain connects TRBV12-3 or TRBV12-4 to TRBJ1-5; 8 bases line up with TRBD1. The CDR3 length is 15 residues. Trimming took 6 bases from V and 5 from J; bases not matched to a gene: 9. In nucleotides, the CDR3 is TGTGCCAGCAGGCCCGGACAGGGAGACCATCAGCCCCAGCATTTT. Amino acid sequence: CASRPGQGDHQPQHF.

This clonotype was detected many times. CDR3 residues: CSARYPYSNQPQHF. CDR3 coding DNA: TGCAGTGCTAGGTACCCCTATAGCAATCAGCCCCAGCATTTT. The chain is built from TRBV20-1 and TRBJ1-5; no reliable D call. Germline-derived CDR1 and CDR2 are DFQATT and SNEGSKA (reference sequence). V lost 3 bases and J 0 bases, leaving 9 bases between the germline ends. The CDR3 is 14 residues long.

This clonotype was counted between two and nine times. The chain joins TRBV10-3 to TRBJ1-6; possibly TRBD1 for D (5 bases). From germline, CDR1 is ENHRY and CDR2 SYGVKD. With 6 bases removed from V and 6 bases from J, the gap between germline ends came to 18 bases. The CDR3 loop spans 16 amino acids. The CDR3 DNA follows: TGTGCCATCAGCGCGACGGCAGCAAGGGGTAATTCACCCCTCCACTTT. It is translated as CAISATAARGNSPLHF.

This clonotype was found a few times. This chain's CDR3 is CASSPWLGDSYEQYF. CDR3 bases: TGTGCCAGCAGCCCCTGGTTGGGGGACTCCTACGAGCAGTACTTC. The chain has TRBV5-4 and TRBJ2-7; possibly TRBD1 or TRBD2 for D (5 bases each). In germline, CDR1 is SGHNT, CDR2 YYREEE (reference sequence). This CDR3 is 15 amino acids long. With 4 bases removed from V and 0 bases from J, the gap between germline ends came to 14 bases.

There are many counts of this clonotype. This chain connects TRBV6-2 or TRBV6-3 to TRBJ2-1; possibly TRBD2 for D (7 bases). The germline V gene encodes CDR1 MNHEY and CDR2 SVGEGT. The CDR3 is 17 amino acids. V lost 6 bases and J lost 6, with 24 bases in between. The CDR3 sequence: CASSRPTSGGSGNEQFF. The CDR3 nucleotides read TGTGCCAGCAGCCGACCTACTTCGGGGGGCTCTGGCAATGAGCAGTTCTTC.

This clonotype was seen many times. The V call is TRBV5-4, the J call TRBJ2-3, with D tentatively TRBD2 (6 bases). V lost 0 bases to trimming and J lost 1 base, with 9 bases between them. The CDR3 spans 15 residues. CDR1 SGHNT and CDR2 YYREEE come from the germline V gene (reference sequence). The CDR3 nucleotides are TGTGCCAGCAGCTTGGGGGGGGACGGCACAGATACGCAGTATTTT. It translates to CASSLGGDGTDTQYF.

The chain employs TRBV27 and TRBJ2-5; no definite D call. The V gene's germline CDR1 is MNHEY and CDR2 SMNVEV (reference sequence). Deletions cut 0 bases from V and 0 bases from J, with 2 bases between. CDR3 length equals 13 residues. In DNA, the CDR3 is TGTGCCAGCAGTTTATCGGACCAAGAGACCCAGTACTTC. Its protein is CASSLSDQETQYF.

A remark on this clonotype: At one end, the junction sequence differs from germline, possibly due to a read error. The V call is TRBV20-1, the J call TRBJ2-7, with TRBD1 identical over 7 bases. The CDR3 has 17 residues. Per germline, CDR1 DFQATT and CDR2 SNEGSKA (reference sequence). The CDR3 bases are TGCTGTGCTAGTTTCCAGACCGTGGGACAGTTCTCCTACGAGCAGTACTTC. This gives the protein CCASFQTVGQFSYEQYF.

This clonotype came up many times. The V call is TRBV14, the J call TRBJ2-2; D ambiguous. The ends were cut back, 2 bases at V and 5 bases at J, with 6 bases in the middle. From germline, CDR1 is SGHDN and CDR2 FVKESK. The CDR3 runs 13 residues. The CDR3 DNA follows: TGTGCCAGCAGCCAATTCCGGACCGGGGAGCTGTTTTTT. Translated, it gives CASSQFRTGELFF.

This clonotype was detected many times. This chain joins TRBV19 and TRBJ2-1, with 9 bases fitting TRBD1. The CDR3 is 13 amino acids. V was clipped by 5 bases and J by 8 bases; unmatched bases: 4. The V gene's germline CDR1 is LNHDA and CDR2 SQIVND (reference sequence). CDR3 protein: CASSWTGAHEQFF. The CDR3 region has the DNA TGTGCCAGTAGTTGGACAGGGGCCCATGAGCAGTTCTTC.

This clonotype appeared many times. The genes are TRBV3-1 and TRBJ2-1; D gene uncertain. Germline CDR1 is LGHDT and CDR2 is YNNKEL (reference sequence). The CDR3 is 12 residues long. With 3 bases removed from V and 6 bases from J, the gap between germline ends came to 6 bases. The CDR3 DNA reads as TGTGCCAGCAGCCAGGTAGGCAATGAGCAGTTCTTC. Residues: CASSQVGNEQFF.

The V and J genes are TRBV6-2 or TRBV6-3 and TRBJ1-5; D remains unclear. CDR3 length: 13 residues. With 2 bases removed from V and 5 bases from J, the gap between germline ends came to 7 bases. CDR1 MNHEY and CDR2 SVGEGT come from the germline V gene. The CDR3 DNA is TGTGCCAGCAGTTACGGCGGTCATCAGCCCCAGCATTTT. Translation: CASSYGGHQPQHF.

The chain couples TRBV10-3 to TRBJ2-1; possibly TRBD2 for D (5 bases). CDR3 length: 18 residues. Germline CDR1 and CDR2: ENHRY and SYGVKD. V lost 10 bases and J lost 1, with 26 bases in between. This chain's CDR3 is CATAGQIHGVGSYNEQFF. The DNA of the CDR3 is TGTGCCACAGCCGGGCAGATTCACGGGGTAGGATCCTACAATGAGCAGTTCTTC.

At least ten counts were recorded for this clonotype. V and J are TRBV4-3 and TRBJ2-3, with 8 bases lining up with TRBD2. J gave up 3 bases and V 0 bases, and 2 bases lay outside the gene matches. This CDR3 region has 15 residues. From germline, CDR1 is LGHNA and CDR2 YSLEER. The CDR3 loop reads CASSQDSGVTDTQYF. The CDR3 region has the DNA TGCGCCAGCAGCCAAGATAGCGGGGTAACAGATACGCAGTATTTT.

This clonotype was recorded many times. The chain joins TRBV6-5 to TRBJ2-3; D is unresolved. The V gene lost 4 bases and the J gene lost 0 bases, with 5 bases spanning the gap. This CDR3 is built from 13 residues. From germline, CDR1 is MNHEY and CDR2 SVGAGI. The CDR3 nucleotides are TGTGCCAGCAGTTCTACTAGCACAGATACGCAGTATTTT. Translation: CASSSTSTDTQYF.

This clonotype has just a few counts. The chain combines TRBV29-1 with TRBJ2-7; TRBD1 agrees at 9 bases. Per the germline V gene, CDR1 is SQVTM and CDR2 is ANQGSEA. J gave up 7 bases and V 6 bases, and 13 bases lay outside the gene matches. The CDR3 is made up of 14 amino acids. The CDR3 sequence is CSVARRDRVREQYF. The DNA of the CDR3 is TGCAGCGTCGCCCGTCGGGACAGGGTGAGGGAGCAGTACTTC.

There are a few counts of this clonotype. The chain links TRBV6-2 or TRBV6-3 to TRBJ1-4, with D possibly TRBD1 on 6 matching bases. CDR1 is MNHEY, CDR2 SVGEGT, per germline. This CDR3 has 14 residues. Deletions cut 5 bases from V and 7 bases from J, with 14 bases between. The CDR3 here is CASSPFEGGEKLFF. The CDR3 DNA sequence: TGTGCCAGCAGTCCCTTCGAAGGGGGTGAAAAACTGTTTTTT.

This clonotype came up many times. The rearrangement links TRBV7-9 to TRBJ1-1; D unresolved. CDR3 length: 12 residues. CDR1 is SEHNR, CDR2 FQNEAQ, per germline (reference sequence). V was pared by 5 bases and J by 6 bases, with 10 bases between. The CDR3 protein is CASSLGFPEAFF. The CDR3 coding sequence is TGTGCCAGCAGCCTGGGTTTCCCTGAAGCTTTCTTT.

This clonotype was recorded at least ten times. V gene TRBV18 combines with J gene TRBJ2-7; D may be TRBD1 (6 bases). The length of the CDR3 is 13 residues. Trimming shortened V by 8 bases and J by 5 bases, and 16 bases separated the two germline ends. Germline lookup yields CDR1 KGHSH and CDR2 LQKENI. The CDR3 here is CASQAQGVNEQYF. The CDR3 nucleotides read TGTGCCAGCCAGGCACAGGGTGTTAACGAGCAGTACTTC.

This chain uses TRBV6-2 or TRBV6-3 with TRBJ2-1, with 8 bases lining up with TRBD2. The CDR3 runs 15 residues. Trimming at V came to 7 bases and at J to 1 base, leaving 6 bases not matched to a gene. Germline V lookup: CDR1 MNHEY, CDR2 SVGEGT. DNA for the CDR3: TGTGCCAGCACCAGTCGGGGGGGTTCCTACAATGAGCAGTTCTTC. Its protein is CASTSRGGSYNEQFF.

The chain uses TRBV18 and TRBJ2-1, with 8 bases matching TRBD1. The CDR3 sequence is 15 residues long. Germline values: CDR1 KGHSH, CDR2 LQKENI. V gave up 5 bases and J gave up 4 bases; unmatched junction bases: 7. The CDR3 region has the DNA TGTGCCAGCTCAGCAGGGGGCGGCCCTTACAATGAGCAGTTCTTC. Translated, it gives CASSAGGGPYNEQFF.

The chain is built from TRBV11-2 and TRBJ2-2, with D possibly matching TRBD2 (5 bases). Germline values: CDR1 SGHAT, CDR2 FQNNGV. The CDR3 is 16 residues long. With 5 bases removed from V and 4 bases from J, the gap between germline ends came to 17 bases. As DNA, the CDR3 is TGTGCCAGCAGCCCTCTGTGGGGAGTGAGCACCGGGGAGCTGTTTTTT. Its protein product is CASSPLWGVSTGELFF.

At least ten counts were recorded for this clonotype. The rearrangement links TRBV6-5 to TRBJ1-4; TRBD1 matches 10 bases. The CDR3 runs 17 residues. The V gene's germline CDR1 is MNHEY and CDR2 SVGAGI. V lost 0 bases to trimming and J lost 8 bases; unmatched junction nucleotides: 9. The CDR3: CASSYSETRTGGEKLFF. CDR3 bases: TGTGCCAGCAGTTACTCCGAGACTAGGACAGGGGGGGAAAAACTGTTTTTT.

The chain links TRBV11-2 to TRBJ2-1, with a tentative D call TRBD1 (6 bases). Germline values: CDR1 SGHAT, CDR2 FQNNGV. The germline V and J ends were trimmed by 1 base and 10 bases, with 11 bases remaining between them. The CDR3 covers 13 residues. The DNA for the CDR3 is TGTGCCAGCAGCTTAGGGCCAGGGGACGAGCAGTTCTTC. Protein product: CASSLGPGDEQFF.

This clonotype has a count of ten or more. The rearrangement links TRBV5-1 to TRBJ2-7; tentative D call: TRBD1 (6 bases). Germline-derived CDR1 and CDR2 are SGHRS and YFSETQ. The CDR3 covers 14 residues. Deletions cut 1 base from V and 2 bases from J, with 10 bases between. The CDR3 loop is CASSLTGNTYEQYF. The CDR3 DNA reads as TGCGCCAGCAGCTTGACAGGGAACACCTACGAGCAGTACTTC.

This clonotype was counted ten times or more. The gene calls are TRBV20-1 and TRBJ2-3, with D unresolved. The CDR3 has 14 residues. Per the germline V gene, CDR1 is DFQATT and CDR2 is SNEGSKA (reference sequence). Trimming stripped 3 bases from V and 2 bases from J, with 12 bases between. The CDR3 nucleotides are TGCAGTGCTAGCGGTCAGGACCCCACAGATACGCAGTATTTT. This codes for CSASGQDPTDTQYF.

This clonotype showed up just a few times. The chain recombines TRBV12-3 or TRBV12-4 with TRBJ1-1, with unresolved D. Between the trimmed V and J ends, which lost 5 bases and 13 bases, there was a span of 17 bases. The CDR3 length is 12 residues. The CDR3 sequence is CASSGPGRFDFF. Here the CDR3 DNA reads TGTGCCAGCAGTGGCCCGGGTCGTTTCGATTTCTTT.

A few counts support this clonotype. J is TRBJ2-1 and V is TRBV20-1, with 7 positions matching TRBD1. Germline CDR1 and CDR2: DFQATT and SNEGSKA (reference sequence). V gave up 7 bases and J gave up 7 bases; unmatched junction bases: 16. The CDR3 has 15 amino acids. The CDR3: CSVNRGALGGNEQFF. Here the CDR3 DNA reads TGCAGTGTCAACAGGGGCGCCTTAGGGGGTAATGAGCAGTTCTTC.

This sequence joins TRBV20-1 and TRBJ2-3; TRBD2 matches at 12 bases. The CDR3 totals 13 residues. Germline V lookup: CDR1 DFQATT, CDR2 SNEGSKA (reference sequence). The CDR3 loop is CAGLAGGPHTQYF. DNA for the CDR3: TGCGCGGGCCTAGCGGGGGGGCCACATACGCAGTATTTT.

The chain combines TRBV10-3 with TRBJ2-7, with TRBD2 identical over 10 bases. Trimming cost V 0 bases and J 2 bases; bases outside gene matches: 7. The CDR3 loop spans 17 amino acids. The V gene's germline CDR1 is ENHRY and CDR2 SYGVKD. The CDR3: CAISESLAGVGAYEQYF. For the CDR3, the DNA is TGTGCCATCAGTGAGTCCCTAGCGGGGGTCGGGGCCTACGAGCAGTACTTC.